This T cell receptor (beta chain) was sequenced in a study of blood T cell repertoires in COVID-19. J lost 8 bases, V lost 4 bases, and 4 bases had no gene match. CDR1 is ENHRY and CDR2 is SYGVKD in the germline V gene. This CDR3 has 13 residues. The data were produced by immunoSEQ multiplex PCR, yet TCRdb's version contains in-frame clones alone and is incomplete. The repertoire holds 200,000 to 250,000 clones, with roughly 84% as singletons. This clone was detected a few times. Sequenced input: peripheral blood. The clonotype originates from an elderly woman with acute or convalescent COVID-19. V gene TRBV10-3 combines with J gene TRBJ1-4, with 7 bases aligning to TRBD1. In DNA form, the CDR3 reads TGTGCCATCAGTGCAGGGGGACGGGAAAAACTGTTTTTT. It is translated as CAISAGGREKLFF.